This TCR beta chain was identified in a study of molecular identifiers for immune sequencing clone quantification. Notes on the study in general: Clones carrying above 20 RNA copies accounted for over 98% of effector molecules, under 1% in naive cells. Molecules of identical TCR sharing a barcode could underestimate highly expanded clone sizes.

TCRdb used MiXCR to reprocess the PCR reads, holding one entry per CDR3 protein. The sample yields under 11,000 distinct CDR3 sequences, around 23% seen once. Points on this clonotype: The antigen remains undetermined.

V lost 5 bases to trimming and J lost 3 bases, with 20 bases between them. The CDR3 spans 16 residues. Germline V gene lookup returns CDR1 SEHNR and CDR2 FQNEAQ (reference sequence). This chain joins TRBV7-9 and TRBJ2-7, with D possibly being TRBD2 (5 bases). Sequenced sample: naive CD8+ T cells from blood, with Jurkat cell RNA spiked in. Subset defined: FACS-sorted CD8+CD4-CCR7+CD45RA+ naive T cells. The clonotype comes from a human donor in good health. Some libraries in this study had Jurkat cell RNA spiked in. The CDR3 is CASSPRSAELHYEQYF. The CDR3 DNA reads TGTGCCAGCAGCCCCCGGTCAGCGGAGCTACACTACGAGCAGTACTTC.